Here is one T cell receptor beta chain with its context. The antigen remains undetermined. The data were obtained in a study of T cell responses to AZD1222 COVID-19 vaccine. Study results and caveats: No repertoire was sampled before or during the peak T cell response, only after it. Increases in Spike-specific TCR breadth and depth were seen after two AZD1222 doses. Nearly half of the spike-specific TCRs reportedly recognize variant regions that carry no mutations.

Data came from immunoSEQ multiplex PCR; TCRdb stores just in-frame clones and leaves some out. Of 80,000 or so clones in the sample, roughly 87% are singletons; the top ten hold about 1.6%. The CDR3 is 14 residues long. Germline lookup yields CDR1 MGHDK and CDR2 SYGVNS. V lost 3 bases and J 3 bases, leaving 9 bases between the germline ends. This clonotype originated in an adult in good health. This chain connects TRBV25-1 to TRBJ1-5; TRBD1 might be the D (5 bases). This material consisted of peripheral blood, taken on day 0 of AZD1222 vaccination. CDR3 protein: CASSETEHNQPQHF. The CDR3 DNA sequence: TGTGCCAGCAGTGAGACAGAACACAATCAGCCCCAGCATTTT.